The rows below give T cell receptor beta chains drawn from one sample of a study of blood T cell repertoires in COVID-19. TCRdb's copy holds only in-frame clones and misses some; the assay was immunoSEQ multiplex PCR. The data hold approximately 280,000 clones, with 80% to 90% observed a single time. Sequenced input: peripheral blood. The receptor source for this set is a woman in her seventies with acute or convalescent COVID-19. CDR3s include the opening cysteine and the closing phenylalanine or tryptophan. The D gene is left open where the match is weak. Only part of the rows carry a size: once, few, many, or a class if the clone is expanded.

cdr3_aa cdr3_nt v_call clone_size j_call d_call
CASRQSLSYEQYF TGTGCCAGCAGACAGAGCCTCTCCTACGAGCAGTACTTC TRBV12-3/TRBV12-4 once TRBJ2-7 .
CASSWGPQRAEQFF TGCGCCAGCAGCTGGGGGCCCCAGAGGGCTGAGCAGTTCTTC TRBV5-1 . TRBJ2-1 .
CASSTRQGVNTEAFF TGTGCCAGCAGCACCCGACAGGGGGTGAACACTGAAGCTTTCTTT TRBV5-4 . TRBJ1-1 TRBD1
CASSQDKGGGAEAFF TGCGCCAGCAGCCAAGATAAAGGCGGAGGTGCTGAAGCTTTCTTT TRBV4-1 . TRBJ1-1 .
CASMMSGHLQETQYF TGTGCCAGCATGATGTCAGGACACCTTCAAGAGACCCAGTACTTC TRBV2 few TRBJ2-5 .
CASSASQGGGTEAFF TGCGCCAGCAGCGCCTCACAGGGCGGGGGCACTGAAGCTTTCTTT TRBV5-1 once TRBJ1-1 .
CASTDRGGIDEQFF TGTGCCAGTACCGACAGGGGCGGGATCGATGAGCAGTTCTTC TRBV19 . TRBJ2-1 TRBD1
CASSPPGQADRPQHF TGTGCCAGCTCACCACCGGGACAGGCCGATCGACCCCAGCATTTT TRBV18 . TRBJ1-5 TRBD1
CASSFRIRPGGGDTQYF TGTGCCAGCAGCTTTAGAATACGGCCGGGGGGAGGGGATACGCAGTATTTT TRBV5-6 . TRBJ2-3 TRBD2
CASSLERGGEQYF TGTGCCAGCAGCTTGGAAAGGGGGGGCGAGCAGTACTTC TRBV5-4 few TRBJ2-7 .
CASSFTDGGLTEAFF TGTGCCAGCTCCTTCACGGACGGAGGTTTGACTGAAGCTTTCTTT TRBV18 . TRBJ1-1 .
CASSQQVLNTEAFF TGTGCCAGCAGCCAACAGGTCTTGAACACTGAAGCTTTCTTT TRBV11-2 . TRBJ1-1 .
CASSPGRQSSYNEQFF TGCGCCAGCAGCCCTGGTAGACAGAGCTCCTACAATGAGCAGTTCTTC TRBV5-1 . TRBJ2-1 .
CASSPLRGSEAFF TGTGCCAGCAGTCCCCTCCGGGGGTCTGAAGCTTTCTTT TRBV6-5 . TRBJ1-1 .
CASSSAGGGNTEAFF TGTGCCAGCAGTTCCGCAGGGGGCGGGAACACTGAAGCTTTCTTT TRBV28 . TRBJ1-1 TRBD1
CASRGGRIYGYTF TGTGCCAGCAGGGGGGGGAGGATCTATGGCTACACCTTC TRBV2 . TRBJ1-2 .
CASSERGGASTDTQYF TGTGCCAGCAGTGAACGCGGGGGGGCGAGCACAGATACGCAGTATTTT TRBV6-1 . TRBJ2-3 TRBD2
CASSQQGSVWNTIYF TGTGCCAGCAGTCAGCAGGGGTCTGTTTGGAACACCATATATTTT TRBV6-5 . TRBJ1-3 .